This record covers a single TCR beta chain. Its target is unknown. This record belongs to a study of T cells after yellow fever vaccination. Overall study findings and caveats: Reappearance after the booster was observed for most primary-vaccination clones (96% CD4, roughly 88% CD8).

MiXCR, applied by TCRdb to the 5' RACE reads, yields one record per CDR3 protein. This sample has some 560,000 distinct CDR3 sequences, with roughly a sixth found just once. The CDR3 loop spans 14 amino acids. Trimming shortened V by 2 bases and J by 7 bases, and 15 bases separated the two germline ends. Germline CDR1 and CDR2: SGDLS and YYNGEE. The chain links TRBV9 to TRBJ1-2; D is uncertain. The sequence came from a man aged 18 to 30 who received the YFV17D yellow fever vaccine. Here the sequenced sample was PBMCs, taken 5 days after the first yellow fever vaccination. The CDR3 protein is CASSVVPYPGGYTF. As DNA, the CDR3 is TGTGCCAGCAGCGTCGTCCCCTACCCCGGTGGCTACACCTTC.